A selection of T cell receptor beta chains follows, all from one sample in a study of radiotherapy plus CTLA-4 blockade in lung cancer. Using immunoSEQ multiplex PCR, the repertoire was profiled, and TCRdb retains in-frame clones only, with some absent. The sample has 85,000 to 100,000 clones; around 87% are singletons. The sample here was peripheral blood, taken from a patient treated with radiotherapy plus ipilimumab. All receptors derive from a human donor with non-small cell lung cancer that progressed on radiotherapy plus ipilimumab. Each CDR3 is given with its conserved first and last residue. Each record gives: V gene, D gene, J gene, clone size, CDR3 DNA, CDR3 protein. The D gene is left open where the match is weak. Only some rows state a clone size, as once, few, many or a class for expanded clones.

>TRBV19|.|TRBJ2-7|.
TGTGCCAGTATGGCCACCGGGGGGCACTACGAGCAGTACTTC
CASMATGGHYEQYF
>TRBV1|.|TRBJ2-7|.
TGCACCAGCAGCCAAGACCGGTCTGATTACGAGCAGTACTTC
CTSSQDRSDYEQYF
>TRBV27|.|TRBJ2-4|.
TGTGCCAGCACCAATGACAGGAAAAACATTCAGTACTTC
CASTNDRKNIQYF
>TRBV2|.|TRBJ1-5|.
TGTGCCAGCAGTGAAGCCGGGACAAGGAGTCGGGATCAGCCCCAGCATTTT
CASSEAGTRSRDQPQHF
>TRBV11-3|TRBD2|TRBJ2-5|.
TGTGCCAGCAGCTTTTGGGCTAGCGGGAGCCTAGAGACCCAGTACTTC
CASSFWASGSLETQYF
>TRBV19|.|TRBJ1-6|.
TGTGCCAGTAGTAAGGCGCACGGAAGCTCCTATAATTCACCCCTCCACTTT
CASSKAHGSSYNSPLHF
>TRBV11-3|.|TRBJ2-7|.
TGTGCCAGCAGCTTAGACGGACAGACCGCCAAGCAGTACTTC
CASSLDGQTAKQYF
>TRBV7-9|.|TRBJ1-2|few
TGTGCCAGCAGCTTAGCTACAGGGCGTTCCTATGGCTACACCTTC
CASSLATGRSYGYTF
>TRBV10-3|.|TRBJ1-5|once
TGTGCCATCAGTGATCTCGGGGGGAGCAATCAGCCCCAGCATTTT
CAISDLGGSNQPQHF
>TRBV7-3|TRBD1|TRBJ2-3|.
TGTGCCAGCAGCCGAAGGGGGGGACAGGGAGTCACAGATACGCAGTATTTT
CASSRRGGQGVTDTQYF
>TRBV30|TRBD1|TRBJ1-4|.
TGTGCCTGGAACCAGGGGGCTACCGAAAAACTGTTTTTT
CAWNQGATEKLFF
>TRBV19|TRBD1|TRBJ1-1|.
TGTGCCAGTAGTCCCCTCGGGACAGGGCTGTTAGCTTTCTTT
CASSPLGTGLLAFF
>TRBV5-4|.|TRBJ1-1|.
TGTGCCAGCAGCAAAGGAGGGGGGTTGGGAAACACTGAAGCTTTCTTT
CASSKGGGLGNTEAFF
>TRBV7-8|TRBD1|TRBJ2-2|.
TGTGCCAGCAGCCGGACAGGGTTTGCCGGGGAGCTGTTTTTT
CASSRTGFAGELFF
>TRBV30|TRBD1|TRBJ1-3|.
TGTGCCTGGAAACAGGGGCTTACTGGAAACACCATATATTTT
CAWKQGLTGNTIYF
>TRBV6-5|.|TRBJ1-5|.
TGTGCCAGCAGTTACACCAAGGGAGATCAGCCCCAGCATTTT
CASSYTKGDQPQHF
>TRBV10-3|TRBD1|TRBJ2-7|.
TGTGCCATCAGGGGGGACAGTTCCTACGAGCAGTACTTC
CAIRGDSSYEQYF
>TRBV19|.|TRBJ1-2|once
TGTGCCAGTAGTATCCCGAGACGGTATGGCTACACCTTC
CASSIPRRYGYTF
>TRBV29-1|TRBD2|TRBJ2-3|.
TGCAGCGAAGTAGCGGGAGACGGCACAGATACGCAGTATTTT
CSEVAGDGTDTQYF
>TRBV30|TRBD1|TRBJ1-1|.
TGTGCCTGGAGTCCCGGACAGGGTCGATCTGAAGCTTTCTTT
CAWSPGQGRSEAFF
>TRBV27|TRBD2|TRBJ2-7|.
TGTGCCAGCAGTTTCACTAGCGGGAGGAGCTCCTACGAGCAGTACTTC
CASSFTSGRSSYEQYF
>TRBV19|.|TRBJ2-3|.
TGTGCCAGTAGCTGGAGGGGGCTTAGAACAGATACGCAGTATTTT
CASSWRGLRTDTQYF
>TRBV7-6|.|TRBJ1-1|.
TGTGCCAGCAGCTTAGCGATGGGGAGGGTCACCACTGAAGCTTTCTTT
CASSLAMGRVTTEAFF
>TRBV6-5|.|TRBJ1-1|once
TGTGCCAGCAGTTACTCAGGGCAGTTTGAAGCTTTCTTT
CASSYSGQFEAFF
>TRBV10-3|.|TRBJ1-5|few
TGTGCCATCAGTGTTACAGTTTATAGCAATCAGCCCCAGCATTTT
CAISVTVYSNQPQHF
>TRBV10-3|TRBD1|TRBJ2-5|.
TGTGCCATCAGTGACTCCTCGGGACAGCAAGAGACCCAGTACTTC
CAISDSSGQQETQYF
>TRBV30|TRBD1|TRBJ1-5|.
TGTGCCTGGACAAGACAGGGGAATCAGCCCCAGCATTTT
CAWTRQGNQPQHF
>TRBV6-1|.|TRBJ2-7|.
TGTGCCAGCAGGGACTTCTCCTACGAGCAGTACTTC
CASRDFSYEQYF
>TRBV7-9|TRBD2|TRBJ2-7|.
TGTGCCAGCAGCTTAGCAGCGGGGCCCAGCTCCTACGAGCAGTACTTC
CASSLAAGPSSYEQYF
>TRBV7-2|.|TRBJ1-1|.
TGTGCCAGCAGCGCCATTACAGGGTCGGGTGAAGCTTTCTTT
CASSAITGSGEAFF
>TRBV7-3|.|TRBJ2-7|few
TGTGCCAGCAGCTTAACTTACCGCGACGAGCAGTACTTC
CASSLTYRDEQYF
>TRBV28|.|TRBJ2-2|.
TGTGCCAGCAGCAAGGGAAGCGATAGGACCGGGGAGCTGTTTTTT
CASSKGSDRTGELFF
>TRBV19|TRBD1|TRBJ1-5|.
TGTGCCAGTAGTATCTTGGACAGGGGAAGTCGTAGTCAGCCCCAGCATTTT
CASSILDRGSRSQPQHF
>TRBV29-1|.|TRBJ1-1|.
TGCAGCGTTGAAGGCAGGGGCAGCACTGAAGCTTTCTTT
CSVEGRGSTEAFF
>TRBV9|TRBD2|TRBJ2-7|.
TGTGCCAGCAGCCCCAGGACTAGCGGGACCTACGAGCAGTACTTC
CASSPRTSGTYEQYF
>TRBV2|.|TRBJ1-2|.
TGTGCCAGCAGTGAAGCGCTAAGGGGGATCTATGGCTACACCTTC
CASSEALRGIYGYTF
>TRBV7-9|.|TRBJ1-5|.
TGTGCCAGCAGCCTCGGAGGCCCCAATCAGCCCCAGCATTTT
CASSLGGPNQPQHF